The clone carrying this TCR beta chain has just a few counts. As originally analysed: It was from reference gene primer amplification that nucleated cell counts were estimated. Generated by immunoSEQ multiplex PCR, the TCRdb table keeps only in-frame clones and is missing some. The V and J calls and clone size were taken over from that table, and D and trimming were inferred from the DNA. This table holds about 50,000 clones, roughly nine tenths found once. The sample originates from a study of blood T cell repertoires in COVID-19. This receptor was obtained from a human donor in a cohort sampled during active COVID-19. Material: peripheral blood.

The CDR3 protein is CASDSRGSGNTIYF. The CDR3 nucleotides read TGTGCCAGCGACAGTAGAGGCTCTGGAAACACCATATATTTT. The chain employs TRBV2 and TRBJ1-3; D may be TRBD1 (5 bases). The CDR3 is made up of 14 amino acids. Trimming stripped 8 bases from V and 0 bases from J, with 11 bases between. Germline V gene data show CDR1 as SNHLY and CDR2 as FYNNEI.